The 19 T cell receptor beta chains given below trace back to one sample, sequenced in a study of tumor T cells in aggressive B-cell lymphoma. Clones were read by immunoSEQ multiplex PCR, and TCRdb kept only the in-frame ones, dropping some. Altogether under 6,500 clones are present, around 94% being singletons, with the ten largest covering 3.8%. Specimen: tumor tissue. Receptors were obtained from an adult with diffuse large B cell lymphoma.

This chain links TRBV30 with TRBJ2-2; D is uncertain. V gave up 3 bases and J gave up 3 bases, with 8 bases separating them. The CDR3 is 13 residues long. Germline assignment: CDR1 GTSNPN and CDR2 SVGIG (reference sequence). CDR3 DNA sequence: TGTGCCTGGAGCTTACAGTACACCGGGGAGCTGTTTTTT. This encodes CAWSLQYTGELFF.

In DNA, the CDR3 is TGCAGCGCCTCAAGGGGCAATGCCTACGAGCAGTACTTC. It is translated as CSASRGNAYEQYF. This chain links TRBV29-1 with TRBJ2-7; possible D gene TRBD1, 5 bases. Germline V lookup: CDR1 SQVTM, CDR2 ANQGSEA. Deletions cut 7 bases from V and 2 bases from J, with 15 bases between. This CDR3 region has 13 residues.

The chain is built from TRBV9 and TRBJ2-7; 10 bases line up with TRBD2. Germline V CDR1 and CDR2: SGDLS, YYNGEE. Trimming removed 1 base from V and 0 bases from J; junction bases left unmatched: 1. CDR3 size: 15 residues. Written as DNA, the CDR3 is TGTGCCAGCAGCGTAACTAGCGGGGACTCCTACGAGCAGTACTTC. The encoded protein is CASSVTSGDSYEQYF.

This chain joins TRBV6-5 and TRBJ2-3, with a weak D call TRBD2 (5 bases). V was shortened by 6 bases and J by 0 bases, with 13 bases between the two germline ends. The CDR3 spans 15 residues. CDR1 and CDR2 from the germline V gene are MNHEY and SVGAGI. Written as DNA, the CDR3 is TGTGCCAGCAGGACTATGACGTCTAGCACAGATACGCAGTATTTT. This sequence encodes CASRTMTSSTDTQYF.

The V gene is TRBV29-1, the J gene TRBJ2-5; 9 positions match TRBD1. Germline V gene data show CDR1 as SQVTM and CDR2 as ANQGSEA. The CDR3 extends over 14 amino acids. The junction had 3 bases not matched to a gene; V was cut back by 4 bases and J by 0 bases. CDR3 sequence: CSVGDRVNQETQYF. The DNA for the CDR3 is TGCAGCGTTGGGGACAGGGTTAACCAAGAGACCCAGTACTTC.

The rearrangement joins TRBV5-1 to TRBJ1-2, with D maybe TRBD1 (5 bases). Trimming shortened V by 4 bases and J by 1 base, and 8 bases separated the two germline ends. Per germline, CDR1 SGHRS and CDR2 YFSETQ. The CDR3 consists of 13 residues. CDR3 DNA: TGCGCCAGCAGCCCGGACAATAACTATGGCTACACCTTC. Residues: CASSPDNNYGYTF.

V is TRBV28 and J is TRBJ2-2; 11 bases are a match to TRBD2. There are 16 residues in the CDR3. With V trimmed by 2 bases and J by 4 bases, 3 bases remained unmatched. Germline V gene data show CDR1 as MDHEN and CDR2 as SYDVKM. CDR3 sequence (DNA): TGTGCCAGCAGTTTAAGACTAGCGGGACTCACCGGGGAGCTGTTTTTT. Translation: CASSLRLAGLTGELFF.

The CDR3 region has the DNA TGTGCCAGCAGCCAAGGTCCCGGGAGAAGGGAATTTTACAATGAGCAGTTCTTC. Translation: CASSQGPGRREFYNEQFF. V gene TRBV16 combines with J gene TRBJ2-1; weak D call: TRBD2 (6 bases). The CDR3 runs 18 residues. The germline V gene encodes CDR1 KGHSY and CDR2 FQNENV. V gave up 2 bases and J gave up 4 bases, with 21 bases separating them.

V usage is TRBV4-2 and J usage is TRBJ1-1, with TRBD1 identical over 10 bases. Germline V CDR1 and CDR2: LGHNA, YNFKEQ. V shed 1 base, J shed 1 base, and the junction held 0 bases outside the gene matches. The CDR3 covers 15 residues. Written as DNA, the CDR3 is TGTGCCAGCAGCCAAGGACAGGGGGCGAACACTGAAGCTTTCTTT. Protein product: CASSQGQGANTEAFF.

This chain links TRBV6-5 with TRBJ2-1; 10 bases fit TRBD2. Germline V lookup: CDR1 MNHEY, CDR2 SVGAGI. The CDR3 has 15 residues. V lost 4 bases to trimming and J lost 0 bases; unmatched junction nucleotides: 0. CDR3: CASSSSGSSYNEQFF. As DNA, the CDR3 is TGTGCCAGCAGTTCTAGCGGGAGCTCCTACAATGAGCAGTTCTTC.

The chain couples TRBV19 to TRBJ2-3; D gene uncertain. Germline-derived CDR1 and CDR2 are LNHDA and SQIVND (reference sequence). The CDR3 runs to 14 residues. The V end was cut by 6 bases, the J end by 0 bases, with 10 bases between. The CDR3 DNA reads TGTGCCAGTAGATTAGACACTAGCACAGATACGCAGTATTTT. Amino acid sequence: CASRLDTSTDTQYF.

The rearrangement joins TRBV9 to TRBJ2-2; 10 nucleotides line up with TRBD1. V lost 2 bases, J lost 7 bases, and 8 bases stayed unmatched. The CDR3 contains 16 residues. CDR1 and CDR2 from the germline V gene are SGDLS and YYNGEE. The CDR3: CASSVAGTGVFGELFF. The CDR3 DNA follows: TGTGCCAGCAGCGTGGCCGGGACAGGGGTGTTCGGGGAGCTGTTTTTT.

The CDR3 loop is CASSSWGTGGFDEQYF. CDR3 DNA: TGTGCCAGCAGTTCATGGGGGACAGGGGGCTTCGACGAGCAGTACTTC. This chain links TRBV28 with TRBJ2-7; 12 positions agree with TRBD1. This CDR3 is built from 16 residues. From germline, CDR1 is MDHEN and CDR2 SYDVKM. V shed 4 bases, J shed 5 bases, and the junction held 9 bases outside the gene matches.

The chain couples TRBV4-2 to TRBJ2-5, with D uncertain. The J call could be wrong; TRBJ2-7 is a better fit for the DNA end. Germline CDR1 LGHNA, CDR2 YNFKEQ. The CDR3 consists of 14 residues. CDR3 region: CASSQVLTGYEQYF. CDR3 DNA sequence: TGTGCCAGCAGCCAAGTCCTGACTGGCTACGAGCAGTACTTC.

The chain joins TRBV9 to TRBJ2-7, with 10 bases lining up with TRBD1. Germline CDR1 is SGDLS and CDR2 is YYNGEE. J lost 4 bases, V lost 3 bases, and 7 bases had no gene match. This CDR3 has 15 amino acids. DNA of the CDR3: TGTGCCAGCAGCGCGGCCGGGACAGGGGATTACGAGCAGTACTTC. Translated: CASSAAGTGDYEQYF.

V and J are TRBV5-8 and TRBJ1-2; tentatively, D is TRBD1 (5 bases). This CDR3 contains 13 residues. V was cut by 1 base and J by 3 bases, with 7 bases left in between. Germline-derived CDR1 and CDR2 are SGHTS and YDEGEE. The CDR3 is CASSLTRDYGYTF. CDR3 DNA: TGTGCCAGCAGCTTGACCAGGGACTATGGCTACACCTTC.

There are a few counts of this clone. The V and J genes are TRBV7-3 and TRBJ2-1; 8 bases agree with TRBD1. Germline loops: CDR1 SGHTA, CDR2 FQGTGA. The CDR3 sequence is 15 residues long. V dropped 6 bases and J dropped 2; count of bases not matched to a gene: 6. This CDR3 reads CASSRGQGAYNEQFF. The CDR3 DNA reads TGTGCCAGCAGTCGCGGACAGGGCGCCTACAATGAGCAGTTCTTC.

The DNA for the CDR3 is TGTGCCAGCGGCGAAAGGGGTCCAGCCGAGCAGTACTTC. Protein product: CASGERGPAEQYF. V and J are TRBV2 and TRBJ2-7; perhaps TRBD1 as D (5 bases). CDR1 SNHLY and CDR2 FYNNEI come from the germline V gene. The germline V and J ends were trimmed by 8 bases and 6 bases, with 17 bases remaining between them. The CDR3 sequence is 13 residues long.

This chain joins TRBV4-3 and TRBJ2-1; the D is unclear. The CDR3 runs to 17 residues. Per the germline V gene, CDR1 is LGHNA and CDR2 is YSLEER. V shed 0 bases and J shed 3 bases, with 15 bases lying between them. CDR3 in DNA: TGCGCCAGCAGCCAAGATTTGCCGGGTGCCTACTACAATGAGCAGTTCTTC. Protein: CASSQDLPGAYYNEQFF.